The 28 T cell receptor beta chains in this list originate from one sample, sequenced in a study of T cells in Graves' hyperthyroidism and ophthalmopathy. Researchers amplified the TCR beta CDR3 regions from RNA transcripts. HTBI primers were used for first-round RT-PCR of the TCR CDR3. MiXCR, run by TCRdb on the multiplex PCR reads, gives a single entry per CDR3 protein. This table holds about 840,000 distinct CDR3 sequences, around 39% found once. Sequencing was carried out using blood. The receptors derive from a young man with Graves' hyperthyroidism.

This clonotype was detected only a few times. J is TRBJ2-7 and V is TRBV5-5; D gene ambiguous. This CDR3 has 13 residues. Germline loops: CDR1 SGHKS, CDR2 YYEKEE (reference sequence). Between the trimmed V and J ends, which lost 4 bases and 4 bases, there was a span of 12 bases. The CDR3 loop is CASSLDVQYEQYF. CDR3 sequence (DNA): TGTGCCAGCAGCCTGGACGTTCAGTACGAGCAGTACTTC.

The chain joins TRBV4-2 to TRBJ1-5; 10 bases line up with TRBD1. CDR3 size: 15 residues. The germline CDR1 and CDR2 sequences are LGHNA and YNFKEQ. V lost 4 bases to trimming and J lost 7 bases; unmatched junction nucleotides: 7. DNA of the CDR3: TGTGCCAGCAGCCCCGCGGGGACAGGGGCCCAGCCCCAGCATTTT. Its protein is CASSPAGTGAQPQHF.

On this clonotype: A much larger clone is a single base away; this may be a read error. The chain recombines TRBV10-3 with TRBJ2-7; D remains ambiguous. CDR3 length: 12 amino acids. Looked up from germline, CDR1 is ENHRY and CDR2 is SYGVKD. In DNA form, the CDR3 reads TGTGCCACCAGTGACACTCGATCCGAGCAGTACTTC. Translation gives CATSDTRSEQYF.

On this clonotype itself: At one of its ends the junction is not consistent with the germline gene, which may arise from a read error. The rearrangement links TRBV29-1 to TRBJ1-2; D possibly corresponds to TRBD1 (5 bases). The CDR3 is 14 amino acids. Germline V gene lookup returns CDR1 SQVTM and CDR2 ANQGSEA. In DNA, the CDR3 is TGTGCCAGCCACTGGGACGGCGGTAACTATGGCTACACCTTC. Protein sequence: CASHWDGGNYGYTF.

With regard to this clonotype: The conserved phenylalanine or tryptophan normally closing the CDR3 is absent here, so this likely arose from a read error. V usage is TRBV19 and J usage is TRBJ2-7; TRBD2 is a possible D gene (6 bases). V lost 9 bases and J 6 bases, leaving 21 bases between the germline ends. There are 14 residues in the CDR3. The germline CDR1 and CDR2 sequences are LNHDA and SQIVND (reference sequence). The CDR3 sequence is CASSLRAGPLEQYL. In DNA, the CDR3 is TGTGCCAGCAGCCTGCGGGCGGGACCTCTCGAGCAGTACCTC.

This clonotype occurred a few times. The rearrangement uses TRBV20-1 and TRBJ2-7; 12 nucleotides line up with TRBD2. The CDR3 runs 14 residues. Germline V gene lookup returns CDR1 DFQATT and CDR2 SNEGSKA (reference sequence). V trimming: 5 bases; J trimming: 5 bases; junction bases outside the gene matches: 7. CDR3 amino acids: CSAYLLAGGNEQYF. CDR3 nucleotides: TGCAGTGCTTACTTACTAGCGGGGGGAAACGAGCAGTACTTC.

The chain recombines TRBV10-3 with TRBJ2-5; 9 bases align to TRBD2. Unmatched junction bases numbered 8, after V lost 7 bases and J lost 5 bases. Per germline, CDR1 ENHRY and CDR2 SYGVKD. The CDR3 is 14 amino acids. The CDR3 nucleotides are TGTGCCATCAAAGGGCCTAGCGGGACTGAGACCCAGTACTTC. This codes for CAIKGPSGTETQYF.

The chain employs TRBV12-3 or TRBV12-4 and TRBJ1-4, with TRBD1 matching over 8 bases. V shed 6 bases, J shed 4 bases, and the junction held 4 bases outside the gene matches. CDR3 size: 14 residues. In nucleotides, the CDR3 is TGTGCCAGCAGCCACAGGGGGGATAATGAAAAACTGTTTTTT. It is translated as CASSHRGDNEKLFF.

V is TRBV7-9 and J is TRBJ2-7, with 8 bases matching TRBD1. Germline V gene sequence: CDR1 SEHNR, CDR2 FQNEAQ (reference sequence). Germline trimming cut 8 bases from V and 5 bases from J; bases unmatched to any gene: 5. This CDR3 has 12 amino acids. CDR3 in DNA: TGTGCCAGCCAGGACAGGGCTGACGAGCAGTACTTC. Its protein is CASQDRADEQYF.

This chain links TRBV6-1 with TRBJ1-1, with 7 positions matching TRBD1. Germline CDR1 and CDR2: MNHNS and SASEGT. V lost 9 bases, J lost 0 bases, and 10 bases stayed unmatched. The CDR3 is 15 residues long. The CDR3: CASRQGILVNTEAFF. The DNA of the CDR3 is TGTGCCAGTCGACAGGGAATCCTGGTGAACACTGAAGCTTTCTTT.

The CDR3, as DNA: TGTGCCATCAGTGAACGGCTAGAGACCCAGTACTTC. Protein product: CAISERLETQYF. The chain recombines TRBV10-3 with TRBJ2-5; unclear D gene. Germline-derived CDR1 and CDR2 are ENHRY and SYGVKD. The length of the CDR3 is 12 residues. V lost 3 bases and J 4 bases, leaving 6 bases between the germline ends.

The CDR3: CASSQGVWGQYYGYTF. CDR3 coding DNA: TGTGCCAGCAGCCAGGGGGTTTGGGGACAGTACTATGGCTACACCTTC. The chain couples TRBV7-2 to TRBJ1-2; the match to TRBD1 covers 7 bases. The CDR3 sequence is 16 residues long. Trimming took 5 bases from V and 3 from J; bases not matched to a gene: 12. Germline values: CDR1 SGHTA, CDR2 FQGNSA. Full variable domain (rest looked up from reference TRBV7-2 and TRBJ1-2): GAGVSQSPSNKVTEKGKDVELRCDPISGHTALYWYRQSLGQGLEFLIYFQGNSAPDKSGLPSDRFSAERTGGSVSTLTIQRTQQEDSAVYLCASSQGVWGQYYGYTFGSGTRLTVV.

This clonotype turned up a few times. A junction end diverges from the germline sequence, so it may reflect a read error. Here the CDR3 reads CASSRVGGTQPQHF. The DNA for the CDR3 is TGTGCCAGCAGTCGGGTGGGGGGCACCCAGCCCCAGCATTTT. This chain joins TRBV10-3 and TRBJ1-5, with D tentatively TRBD1 (6 bases). This CDR3 region has 14 residues. CDR1 is ENHRY, CDR2 SYGVKD, per germline.

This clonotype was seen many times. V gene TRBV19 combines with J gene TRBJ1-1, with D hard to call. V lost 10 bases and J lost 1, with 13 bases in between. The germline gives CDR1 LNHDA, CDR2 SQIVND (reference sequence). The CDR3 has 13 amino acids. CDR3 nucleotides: TGTGCCACCGAAAGTCGAGGGAACACTGAAGCTTTCTTT. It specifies CATESRGNTEAFF.

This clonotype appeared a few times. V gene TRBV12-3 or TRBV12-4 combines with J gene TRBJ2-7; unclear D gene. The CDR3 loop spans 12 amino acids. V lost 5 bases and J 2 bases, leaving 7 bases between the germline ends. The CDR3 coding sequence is TGTGCCAGCAGTAGTAATCCCTACGAGCAGTACTTC. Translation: CASSSNPYEQYF.

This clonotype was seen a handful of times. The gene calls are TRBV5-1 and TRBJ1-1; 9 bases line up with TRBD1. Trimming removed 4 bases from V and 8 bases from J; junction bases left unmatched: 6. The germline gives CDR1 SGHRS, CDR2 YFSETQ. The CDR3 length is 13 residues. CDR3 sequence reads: CASSPGQGLEAFF. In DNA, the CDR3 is TGCGCCAGCAGCCCCGGACAGGGGTTGGAAGCTTTCTTT.

In DNA, the CDR3 is TGTGCCATCATCGGACCCCTCCCGGGGGATGGCTACACCTTC. Its translation: CAIIGPLPGDGYTF. The genes are TRBV10-3 and TRBJ1-2, with a weak D call TRBD1 (5 bases). Trimming shortened V by 7 bases and J by 6 bases, and 18 bases separated the two germline ends. Germline loops: CDR1 ENHRY, CDR2 SYGVKD. The CDR3 spans 14 residues.

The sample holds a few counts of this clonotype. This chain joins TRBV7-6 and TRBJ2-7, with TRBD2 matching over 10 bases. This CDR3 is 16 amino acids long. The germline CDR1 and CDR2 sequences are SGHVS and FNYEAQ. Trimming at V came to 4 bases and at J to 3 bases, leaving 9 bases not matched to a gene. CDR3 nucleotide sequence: TGTGCCAGCAGCTCGGAATCTAGCGGGAGTATCTACGAGCAGTACTTC. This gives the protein CASSSESSGSIYEQYF. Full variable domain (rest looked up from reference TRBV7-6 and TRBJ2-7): GAGVSQSPRYKVTKRGQDVALRCDPISGHVSLYWYRQALGQGPEFLTYFNYEAQQDKSGLPNDRFSAERPEGSISTLTIQRTEQRDSAMYRCASSSESSGSIYEQYFGPGTRLTVT.

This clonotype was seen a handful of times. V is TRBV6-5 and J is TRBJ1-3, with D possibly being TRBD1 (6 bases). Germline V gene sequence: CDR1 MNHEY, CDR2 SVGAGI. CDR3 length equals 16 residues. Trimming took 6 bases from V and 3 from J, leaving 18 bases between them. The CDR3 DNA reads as TGTGCCAGCAGGCCCCCAGGGGCCGAAGGTGGAAACACCATATATTTT. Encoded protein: CASRPPGAEGGNTIYF.

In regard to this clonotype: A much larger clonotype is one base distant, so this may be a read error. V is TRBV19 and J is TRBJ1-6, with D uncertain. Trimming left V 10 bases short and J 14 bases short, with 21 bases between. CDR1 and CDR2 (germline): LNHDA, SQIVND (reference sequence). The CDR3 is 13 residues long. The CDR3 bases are TGTGCCACCCAACCTTCCGGAGGCTCAACCCTCCACTTT. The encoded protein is CATQPSGGSTLHF.

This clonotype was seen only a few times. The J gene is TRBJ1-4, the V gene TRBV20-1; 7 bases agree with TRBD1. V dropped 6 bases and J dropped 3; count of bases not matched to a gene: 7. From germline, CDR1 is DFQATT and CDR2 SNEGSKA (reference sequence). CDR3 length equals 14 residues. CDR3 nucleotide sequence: TGCAGTGCCCCGGGACAGTCATCTAATGAAAAACTGTTTTTT. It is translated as CSAPGQSSNEKLFF.

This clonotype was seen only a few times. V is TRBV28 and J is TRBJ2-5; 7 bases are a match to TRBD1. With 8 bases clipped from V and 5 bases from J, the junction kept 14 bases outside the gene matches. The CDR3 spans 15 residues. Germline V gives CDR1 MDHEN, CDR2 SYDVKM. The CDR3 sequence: CASFSVAQGQETQYF. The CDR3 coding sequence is TGTGCCAGCTTTTCCGTGGCACAGGGGCAGGAGACCCAGTACTTC.

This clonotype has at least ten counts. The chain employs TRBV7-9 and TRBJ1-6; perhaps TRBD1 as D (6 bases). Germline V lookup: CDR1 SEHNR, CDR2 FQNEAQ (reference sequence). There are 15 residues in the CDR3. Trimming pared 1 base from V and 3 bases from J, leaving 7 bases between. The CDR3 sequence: CASSLEGGYNSPLHF. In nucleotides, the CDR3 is TGTGCCAGCAGCTTAGAAGGGGGCTATAATTCACCCCTCCACTTT.

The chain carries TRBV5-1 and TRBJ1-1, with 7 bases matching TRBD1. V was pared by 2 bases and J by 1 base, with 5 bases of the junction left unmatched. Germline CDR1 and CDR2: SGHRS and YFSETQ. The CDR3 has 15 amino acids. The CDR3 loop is CASSFTGVGNTEAFF. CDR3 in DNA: TGCGCCAGCAGCTTTACAGGGGTTGGGAACACTGAAGCTTTCTTT.

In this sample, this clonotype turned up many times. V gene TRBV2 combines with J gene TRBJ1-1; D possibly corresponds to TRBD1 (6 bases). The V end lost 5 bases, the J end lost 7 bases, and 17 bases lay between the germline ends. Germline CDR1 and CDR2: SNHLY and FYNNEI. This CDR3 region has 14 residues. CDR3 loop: CASSWGSGVGEAFF. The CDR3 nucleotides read TGTGCCAGCAGTTGGGGCTCAGGGGTAGGTGAAGCTTTCTTT. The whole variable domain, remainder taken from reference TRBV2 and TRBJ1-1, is EPEVTQTPSHQVTQMGQEVILRCVPISNHLYFYWYRQILGQKVEFLVSFYNNEISEKSEIFDDQFSVERPDGSNFTLKIRSTKLEDSAMYFCASSWGSGVGEAFFGQGTRLTVV.

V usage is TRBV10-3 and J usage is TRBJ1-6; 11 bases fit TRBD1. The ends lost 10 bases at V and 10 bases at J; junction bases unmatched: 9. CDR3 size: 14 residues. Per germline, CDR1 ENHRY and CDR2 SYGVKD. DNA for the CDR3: TGTGCCACCACCGGGACAGGGGGATGCTCACCCCTCCACTTT. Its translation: CATTGTGGCSPLHF.

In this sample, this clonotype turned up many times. CDR3: CASRHGGQETQYF. For the CDR3, the DNA is TGTGCCAGCAGGCACGGGGGCCAAGAGACCCAGTACTTC. The chain is built from TRBV12-3 or TRBV12-4 and TRBJ2-5, with a possible D match to TRBD2 (6 bases). This CDR3 spans 13 amino acids. Trimming stripped 6 bases from V and 1 base from J, with 9 bases between.

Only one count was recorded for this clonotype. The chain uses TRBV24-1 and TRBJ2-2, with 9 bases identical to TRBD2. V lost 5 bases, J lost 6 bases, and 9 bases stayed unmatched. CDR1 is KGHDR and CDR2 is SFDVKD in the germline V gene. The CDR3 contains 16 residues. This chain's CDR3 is CATSAITGLASGELFF. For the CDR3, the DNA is TGTGCCACCAGTGCTATCACCGGACTAGCGTCCGGGGAGCTGTTTTTT.